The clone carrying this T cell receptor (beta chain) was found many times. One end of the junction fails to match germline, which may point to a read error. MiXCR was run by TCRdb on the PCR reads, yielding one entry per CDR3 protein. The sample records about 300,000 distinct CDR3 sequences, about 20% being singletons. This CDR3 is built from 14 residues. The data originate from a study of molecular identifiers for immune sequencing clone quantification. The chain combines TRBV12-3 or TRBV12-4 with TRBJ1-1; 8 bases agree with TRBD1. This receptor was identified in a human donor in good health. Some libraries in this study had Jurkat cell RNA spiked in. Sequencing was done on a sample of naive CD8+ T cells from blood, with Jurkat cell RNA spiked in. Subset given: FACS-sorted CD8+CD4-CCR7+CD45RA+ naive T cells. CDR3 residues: CASSWTGPYTEAFF. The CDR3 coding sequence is TGTGCCAGTAGTTGGACAGGGCCCTACACTGAAGCTTTCTTT.